A single sample gave rise to the 19 T cell receptor beta chains below, sequenced in a study of cytomegalovirus exposure and HLA in healthy donors (dated by TCRdb to 2015 to 2018). Libraries were built with the immunoSEQ multiplex PCR assay. TCRdb mirrors the immuneACCESS table, restricted to in-frame sequences. Some clones are absent from its copies; in checked studies, under half trace to an unresolved V gene, and the reason for the others is unknown. Within this sample are more than 120,000 clones, with 87% of them counted one time only. The ten most abundant clones make up about 4.9% of the sample. The material sequenced was PBMCs. The receptors come from a man between 18 and 35 years old in good health and CMV-seropositive.

This clone was seen only once. The chain is built from TRBV14 and TRBJ2-3; TRBD2 is a possible D gene (6 bases). The CDR3 runs 16 residues. The germline V gene encodes CDR1 SGHDN and CDR2 FVKESK. Trimming pared 4 bases from V and 0 bases from J, leaving 14 bases between. Written as DNA, the CDR3 is TGTGCCAGCAGCCGAAGATCGAGCGGGAGCACAGATACGCAGTATTTT. Its protein is CASSRRSSGSTDTQYF.

The genes are TRBV27 and TRBJ2-7; 8 positions match TRBD2. CDR1 is MNHEY, CDR2 SMNVEV, per germline (reference sequence). V lost 5 bases and J lost 2; bases outside the gene matches: 8. The CDR3 is made up of 15 amino acids. The CDR3 nucleotides are TGTGCCAGCAGTCCGGCTAGCGGGCTTACCTACGAGCAGTACTTC. This gives the protein CASSPASGLTYEQYF.

CDR3 sequence: CASSTYDRDYEQYF. DNA for the CDR3: TGTGCCAGTAGTACCTATGACAGGGACTACGAGCAGTACTTC. The chain is built from TRBV19 and TRBJ2-7; 7 bases are a match to TRBD1. The J segment lost 3 bases and the V segment lost 4 bases, leaving 6 bases of the junction unmatched. Per the germline V gene, CDR1 is LNHDA and CDR2 is SQIVND (reference sequence). This CDR3 has 14 residues.

The rearrangement links TRBV27 to TRBJ1-1, with D hard to call. Germline CDR1 reads MNHEY; CDR2 reads SMNVEV (reference sequence). V was pared by 5 bases and J by 10 bases, with 20 bases between. This CDR3 region has 14 residues. The CDR3 nucleotides are TGTGCCAGCAGTAGCGCAGTGGAGGCACGGAGAGCTTTCTTT. It is translated as CASSSAVEARRAFF.

In DNA, the CDR3 is TGTGCCAGCTCACACAGGGGATGGGACACTGAAGCTTTCTTT. Translated: CASSHRGWDTEAFF. The rearrangement uses TRBV18 and TRBJ1-1, with 7 nucleotides matching TRBD1. This CDR3 is built from 14 residues. Per germline, CDR1 KGHSH and CDR2 LQKENI. The V gene end was trimmed by 4 bases and the J gene end by 3 bases; junction bases not matched to a gene: 5.

This chain joins TRBV30 and TRBJ2-7, with 9 positions matching TRBD2. The V gene end was trimmed by 3 bases and the J gene end by 2 bases; junction bases not matched to a gene: 5. Germline loops: CDR1 GTSNPN, CDR2 SVGIG (reference sequence). The CDR3 has 14 amino acids. The DNA of the CDR3 is TGTGCCTGGAGAGGGCTAGCGGGGACCTACGAGCAGTACTTC. Protein product: CAWRGLAGTYEQYF.

Only a few counts were recorded for this clone. The chain combines TRBV19 with TRBJ1-2; 8 bases fit TRBD1. This CDR3 comprises 13 residues. Trimming cost V 4 bases and J 8 bases; bases outside gene matches: 6. The germline gives CDR1 LNHDA, CDR2 SQIVND (reference sequence). DNA of the CDR3: TGTGCCAGTAGTACTCAGGGGGCGCGGGGCTACACCTTC. Its protein product is CASSTQGARGYTF.

The chain is built from TRBV5-1 and TRBJ1-1; TRBD1 matches 8 bases. Germline CDR1 reads SGHRS; CDR2 reads YFSETQ. The CDR3 extends over 13 amino acids. Unmatched junction bases numbered 7, after V lost 8 bases and J lost 4 bases. The CDR3 spells CASRTGYGTEAFF. CDR3 nucleotide sequence: TGCGCCAGTAGGACAGGGTATGGCACTGAAGCTTTCTTT.

The gene calls are TRBV4-1 and TRBJ1-2, with TRBD1 matching over 10 bases. After removal of 4 bases from V and 8 bases from J, the junction contained 7 bases not matched to a gene. CDR3 length: 14 amino acids. Germline CDR1 reads MGHRA; CDR2 reads YSYEKL. The DNA for the CDR3 is TGCGCCAGCAGCCTCGACAGGGGGCCCCGGGGCTACACCTTC. Translating it yields CASSLDRGPRGYTF.

The chain joins TRBV30 to TRBJ1-2; D is possibly TRBD1 (6 bases). Deletions cut 3 bases from V and 8 bases from J, with 25 bases between. CDR1 is GTSNPN, CDR2 SVGIG, per germline (reference sequence). The CDR3 spans 16 residues. The DNA for the CDR3 is TGTGCCTGGAGCCCCAGGGGCAGGGGAGACTCCCACGGCTACACCTTC. This gives the protein CAWSPRGRGDSHGYTF.

CDR3 in DNA: TGTGCCAGCAGCTTACTGTTAGCGGGAGGGAGGAATGAGCAGTTCTTC. Protein sequence: CASSLLLAGGRNEQFF. V is TRBV11-2 and J is TRBJ2-1, with 11 nucleotides matching TRBD2. The V gene's germline CDR1 is SGHAT and CDR2 FQNNGV. The CDR3 has 16 residues. Trimming at V came to 2 bases and at J to 7 bases, leaving 7 bases not matched to a gene.

The chain joins TRBV6-5 to TRBJ1-1, with D possibly being TRBD1 (6 bases). V shed 2 bases and J shed 1 base, with 14 bases lying between them. CDR3 length equals 16 residues. Germline lookup yields CDR1 MNHEY and CDR2 SVGAGI. CDR3 sequence: CASSYNGQLKNTEAFF. CDR3 nucleotide sequence: TGTGCCAGCAGTTACAACGGACAGTTAAAGAACACTGAAGCTTTCTTT.

The rearrangement joins TRBV19 to TRBJ2-3; D remains ambiguous. The V gene lost 5 bases and the J gene lost 0 bases, with 3 bases spanning the gap. Germline V gene lookup returns CDR1 LNHDA and CDR2 SQIVND (reference sequence). The CDR3 totals 12 residues. This CDR3 is CASSPSTDTQYF. The CDR3 DNA reads as TGTGCCAGTAGTCCAAGCACAGATACGCAGTATTTT.

The DNA of the CDR3 is TGTGCCAGTAGTACGGGAGGAGGGAGCTCTGGGGCCAACGTCCTGACTTTC. It specifies CASSTGGGSSGANVLTF. The J gene is TRBJ2-6, the V gene TRBV19; 7 nucleotides align to TRBD2. The ends lost 4 bases at V and 0 bases at J; junction bases unmatched: 6. Germline-derived CDR1 and CDR2 are LNHDA and SQIVND (reference sequence). CDR3 length: 17 residues.

The chain employs TRBV29-1 and TRBJ2-2, with D tentatively TRBD2 (5 bases). Trimming pared 6 bases from V and 1 base from J, leaving 9 bases between. The CDR3 contains 13 residues. Germline CDR1 is SQVTM and CDR2 is ANQGSEA. CDR3 sequence: CSVTILNTGELFF. DNA for the CDR3: TGCAGCGTGACTATCTTGAACACCGGGGAGCTGTTTTTT.

This clone occurred once. The CDR3 DNA is TGTGCCAGCAGCTCCTATATCACAGATACGCAGTATTTT. As protein: CASSSYITDTQYF. The genes are TRBV5-6 and TRBJ2-3; D unresolved. V lost 3 bases and J 2 bases, leaving 7 bases between the germline ends. The germline V gene has CDR1 SGHDT and CDR2 YYEEEE. This CDR3 comprises 13 residues.

The CDR3 coding sequence is TGTGCCAGCAGTGAATATGGCGGGAGTTCCTACGAGCAGTACTTC. This translates into CASSEYGGSSYEQYF. The chain combines TRBV25-1 with TRBJ2-7; 7 bases line up with TRBD2. V lost 0 bases, J lost 1 base, and 3 bases stayed unmatched. CDR3 length: 15 amino acids. Germline CDR1 MGHDK, CDR2 SYGVNS.

The chain uses TRBV7-2 and TRBJ2-7; TRBD2 agrees at 7 bases. The CDR3 has 15 residues. From germline, CDR1 is SGHTA and CDR2 FQGNSA. V lost 1 base, J lost 0 bases, and 3 bases stayed unmatched. This CDR3 is CASSLVQRGSYEQYF. The CDR3 nucleotides are TGTGCCAGCAGCTTAGTTCAGCGGGGCTCCTACGAGCAGTACTTC.

The chain has TRBV19 and TRBJ1-2; D uncertain. The germline gives CDR1 LNHDA, CDR2 SQIVND (reference sequence). This CDR3 is built from 13 residues. With 1 base removed from V and 1 base from J, the gap between germline ends came to 4 bases. The chain's CDR3 is CASSIGSNYGYTF. The DNA of the CDR3 is TGTGCCAGTAGTATAGGCAGTAACTATGGCTACACCTTC.